The clone carrying this T cell receptor (beta chain) appeared many times. What it recognizes is unknown. This could be a read error, since a much larger clone is one nucleotide away. Amplification targeted TCR beta CDR3 regions from RNA transcripts. Carried out on the TCR CDR3, a first-round RT-PCR used the HTBI primer set. Each CDR3 protein is one row after TCRdb ran MiXCR on the multiplex PCR reads. The sample holds about 480,000 distinct CDR3 sequences, around 24% seen once. Germline CDR1 and CDR2: MNHEY and SVGEGT. This CDR3 has 13 amino acids. The data are from a study of T cells in Graves' hyperthyroidism and ophthalmopathy. Overall study context: Specimen type is peripheral blood, collected at initial diagnosis prior to any treatment.

Each diagnosis drew on symptoms, thyroxine, TRAb, thyroid ultrasound and orbital computed tomography findings. Study results and caveats: Most thyroid clonotypes with frequency above 0.001 were detected in blood.

The genes are TRBV6-2 or TRBV6-3 and TRBJ2-7, with D possibly matching TRBD1 (5 bases). This TCR came from a woman in her 30s with Graves' ophthalmopathy. What was sequenced was blood. The CDR3 sequence is CASGYNSDSEQYF. The CDR3 DNA follows: TGTGCCAGCGGTTACAACAGCGACAGCGAGCAGTACTTC.